This T cell receptor beta chain originates from a study of cytomegalovirus exposure and HLA in healthy donors. Study details: Early released data had 80 million or so unique TCRs, all coming from HLA-typed donors.

Turning to this clone: Antigen specificity is unknown.

Both 60 Vbeta primers and 13 Jbeta primers went into the PCR. Sequencing was performed with immunoSEQ multiplex PCR; in TCRdb, only in-frame clones are kept and a portion is missing. The table has some 180,000 clones, roughly 77% seen once. The germline V gene encodes CDR1 SGHVS and CDR2 FNYEAQ. CDR3 size: 15 residues. Trimming left V 6 bases short and J 4 bases short, with 19 bases between. General observations from the study: Sequencing likely caused a cluster of highly shared sequence variants. Later work associated around 18,000 TCR beta sequences with HLA alleles at 0.05 false discovery rate.

This clonotype was obtained from a woman under 40 in good health and CMV-seropositive. The chain is built from TRBV7-6 and TRBJ2-7, with D perhaps TRBD1 (6 bases). The sequenced sample was PBMCs. DNA for the CDR3: TGTGCCAGCAGTGAAGGGGGAGTGTTCTCTTACGAGCAGTACTTC. This codes for CASSEGGVFSYEQYF.